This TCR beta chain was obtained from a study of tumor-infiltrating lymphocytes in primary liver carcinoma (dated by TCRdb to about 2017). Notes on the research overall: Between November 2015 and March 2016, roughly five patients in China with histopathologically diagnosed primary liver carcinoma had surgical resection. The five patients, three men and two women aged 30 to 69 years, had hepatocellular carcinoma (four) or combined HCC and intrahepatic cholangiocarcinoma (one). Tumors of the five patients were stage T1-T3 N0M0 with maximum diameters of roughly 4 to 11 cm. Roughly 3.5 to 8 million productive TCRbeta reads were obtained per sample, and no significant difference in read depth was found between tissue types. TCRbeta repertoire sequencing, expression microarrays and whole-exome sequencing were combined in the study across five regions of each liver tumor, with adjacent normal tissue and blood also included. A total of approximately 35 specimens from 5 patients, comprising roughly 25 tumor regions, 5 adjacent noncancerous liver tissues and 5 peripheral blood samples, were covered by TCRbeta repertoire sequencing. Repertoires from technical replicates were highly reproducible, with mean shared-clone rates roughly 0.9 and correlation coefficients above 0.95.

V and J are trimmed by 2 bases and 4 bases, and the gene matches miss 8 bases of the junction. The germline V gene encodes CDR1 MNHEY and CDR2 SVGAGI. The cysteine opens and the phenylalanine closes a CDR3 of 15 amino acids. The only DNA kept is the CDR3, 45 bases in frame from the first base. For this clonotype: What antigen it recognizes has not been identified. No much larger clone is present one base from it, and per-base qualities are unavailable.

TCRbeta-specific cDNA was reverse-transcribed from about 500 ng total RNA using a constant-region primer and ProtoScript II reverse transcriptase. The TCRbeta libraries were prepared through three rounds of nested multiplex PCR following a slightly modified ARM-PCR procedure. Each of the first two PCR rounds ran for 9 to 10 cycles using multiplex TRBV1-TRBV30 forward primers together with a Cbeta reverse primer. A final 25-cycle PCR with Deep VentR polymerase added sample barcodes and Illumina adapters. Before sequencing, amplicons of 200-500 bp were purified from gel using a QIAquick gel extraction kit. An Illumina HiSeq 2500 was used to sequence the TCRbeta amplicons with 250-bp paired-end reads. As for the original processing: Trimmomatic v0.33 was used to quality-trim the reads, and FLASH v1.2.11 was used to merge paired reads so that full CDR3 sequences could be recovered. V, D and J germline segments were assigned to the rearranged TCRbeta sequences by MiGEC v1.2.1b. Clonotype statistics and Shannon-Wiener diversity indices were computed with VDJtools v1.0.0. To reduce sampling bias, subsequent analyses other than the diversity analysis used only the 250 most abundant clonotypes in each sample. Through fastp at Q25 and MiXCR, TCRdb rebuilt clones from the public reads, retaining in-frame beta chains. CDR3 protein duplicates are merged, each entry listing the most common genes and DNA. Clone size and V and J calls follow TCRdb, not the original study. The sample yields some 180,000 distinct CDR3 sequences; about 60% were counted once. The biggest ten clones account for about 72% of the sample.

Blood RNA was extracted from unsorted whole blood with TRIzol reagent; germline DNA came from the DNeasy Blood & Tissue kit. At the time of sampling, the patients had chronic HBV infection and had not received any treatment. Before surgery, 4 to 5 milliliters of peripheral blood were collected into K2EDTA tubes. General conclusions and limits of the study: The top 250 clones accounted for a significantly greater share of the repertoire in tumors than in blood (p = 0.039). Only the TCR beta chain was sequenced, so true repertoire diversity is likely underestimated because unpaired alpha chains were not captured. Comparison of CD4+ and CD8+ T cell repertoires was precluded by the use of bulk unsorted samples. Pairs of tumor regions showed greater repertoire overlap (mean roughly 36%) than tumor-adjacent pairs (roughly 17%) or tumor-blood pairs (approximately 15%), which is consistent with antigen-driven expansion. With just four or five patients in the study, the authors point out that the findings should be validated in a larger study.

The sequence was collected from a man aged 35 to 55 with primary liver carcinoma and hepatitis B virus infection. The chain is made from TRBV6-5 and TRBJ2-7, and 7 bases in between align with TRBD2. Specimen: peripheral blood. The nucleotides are TGTGCCAGCAGTTACGGAGGCGGGAGAGAATACGAGCAGTACTTC. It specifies CASSYGGGREYEQYF.